This record concerns one TCR beta chain sequence. What it recognizes is unknown. Amplified TCR beta CDR3 regions derived from RNA transcripts. The HTBI primer set was used in a first-round RT-PCR of the TCR CDR3. MiXCR, run by TCRdb on the multiplex PCR reads, gives a single entry per CDR3 protein. The sample lists about 570,000 distinct CDR3 sequences, 40% to 55% occurring once. Looked up from germline, CDR1 is SGDLS and CDR2 is YYNGEE. V lost 5 bases to trimming and J lost 10 bases; unmatched junction nucleotides: 6. The CDR3 sequence is 13 residues long. The data were taken from a study of T cells in Graves' hyperthyroidism and ophthalmopathy. Study-wide points: The model made its ophthalmopathy prediction, and onset followed a median approximately 6 months later. Most thyroid clonotypes expanded above 0.001 were also detected in blood.

The chain recombines TRBV9 with TRBJ1-6, with 7 nucleotides matching TRBD1. Sequenced input: peripheral blood or thyroid tissue (not recorded which). The TCR sequence derives from an adult woman with Graves' disease, either hyperthyroidism or ophthalmopathy (not recorded which). CDR3 in DNA: TGTGCCAGCAGTTTCGGACAGGAATCACCCCTCCACTTT. The encoded protein is CASSFGQESPLHF.